This T cell receptor (beta chain) comes out of a study of blood T cell repertoires in COVID-19. Study-level information: Samples of COVID-19 (acute and convalescent) were obtained from the United States, Italy and Spain.

V lost 3 bases to trimming and J lost 8 bases; unmatched junction nucleotides: 3. CDR3 length equals 12 residues. Germline lookup yields CDR1 LNHDA and CDR2 SQIVND (reference sequence). This clone was counted once. Sequencing used immunoSEQ multiplex PCR; TCRdb keeps in-frame clones, though not all of them. There are about 210,000 clones in the sample; about nine tenths occur only once, and more than 1.5% lies in the top ten. This rearrangement joins TRBV19 to TRBJ1-2; TRBD1 agrees at 7 bases. The clonotype comes from a man between 65 and 79 years old with acute or convalescent COVID-19. Sequenced input: peripheral blood. The CDR3 sequence is CASSIPGGGYTF. Written as DNA, the CDR3 is TGTGCCAGTAGTATCCCAGGGGGAGGCTACACCTTC.